The sequence of this T cell receptor (beta chain) was determined in a study of T cell responses to AZD1222 COVID-19 vaccine. Of note for this clone: Its antigen remains unknown.

Findings of the study overall: Baseline seropositivity occurred in only a handful of AZD1222 recipients.

Profiled with immunoSEQ multiplex PCR; TCRdb holds only in-frame clones, not every one. The repertoire has over 150,000 clones, roughly 90% of them found once; the top ten carry 2% to 3%. Germline CDR1 and CDR2: SQVTM and ANQGSEA. The V end lost 0 bases, the J end lost 5 bases, and 11 bases lay between the germline ends. This CDR3 has 13 residues. The sequence was collected from an adult in good health. The chain uses TRBV29-1 and TRBJ2-7; D may be TRBD2 (5 bases). The sequencing used peripheral blood, collected on day 0 of AZD1222 vaccination. The CDR3 DNA is TGCAGCGTTGAAGAGAGAGGGAACAACGAGCAGTACTTC. This translates into CSVEERGNNEQYF.